This record looks at one T cell receptor beta chain sequence and its context. Antigen specificity is unknown. The data were obtained in a study of cytomegalovirus exposure and HLA in healthy donors. Notes on the study in general: Earlier analysis yielded a pattern in which most TCR beta V segments were productive about 90% or about 30% of the time.

Germline V gene lookup returns CDR1 SGDLS and CDR2 YYNGEE. The germline V and J ends were trimmed by 0 bases and 4 bases, with 8 bases remaining between them. This CDR3 is 14 amino acids long. Primers: 60 Vbeta forward and 13 Jbeta reverse. Data came from immunoSEQ multiplex PCR; TCRdb stores just in-frame clones and leaves some out. The repertoire has around 180,000 clones, over 80% of them found once; the top ten carry 1.2%. The receptor comes from a boy between 2 and 10 years old in good health and CMV-seronegative. The sample taken for sequencing was PBMCs. The chain is built from TRBV9 and TRBJ2-1, with D hard to call. The CDR3 loop reads CASSVGLSYNEQFF. CDR3 sequence (DNA): TGTGCCAGCAGCGTAGGGCTGTCTTACAATGAGCAGTTCTTC.